These T cell receptor beta chains were read from a single sample in a study of regulatory T cells in long-lasting Graves disease. From the multiplex PCR reads, TCRdb called clonotypes with MiXCR, one entry per CDR3 protein. The sample carries hundreds of thousands of distinct CDR3 sequences, 15% to 17% recorded once. The source material was peripheral blood mononuclear cells (PBMCs), sampled at new diagnosis, from a patient treated with antithyroid drugs. The receptors here all came from a female donor with Graves disease. CDR3s include the opening cysteine and the closing phenylalanine or tryptophan. The order of the fields is J gene, D gene, clone size, V gene, CDR3 DNA, CDR3 protein. D genes are given only for firm matches. Size values are once, few and many counts, or a class for expanded clones, and some rows have none.

TRBJ1-1	NA	many	TRBV9	TGTGCCAGCAGCGCGACAGGTAACGCGAACACTGAAGCTTTCTTT	CASSATGNANTEAFF
TRBJ1-2	NA	few	TRBV4-1	TGCGCCAGCAGCCAAACCCCGGAGGGGGGCTATGGCTACACCTTC	CASSQTPEGGYGYTF
TRBJ2-7	TRBD2	many	TRBV7-9	TGTGCCAGCAGCTTGTTGCGGGAGGGCCCGTACGAGCAGTACTTC	CASSLLREGPYEQYF
TRBJ2-5	NA	NA	TRBV12-3/TRBV12-4	TGTGCCAGCAGTTTAGTCGGAGAGACCCGGTACTTC	CASSLVGETRYF
TRBJ2-6	NA	many	TRBV11-3	TGTGCCAGCAGCCCGCGGGACCCAAAACCTTCTGGGGCCAACGTCCTGACTTTC	CASSPRDPKPSGANVLTF
TRBJ1-6	NA	many	TRBV5-1	TGCGCCAGCAGCTTGCGGGACACGAGCTCCTATAATTCACCCCTCCACTTT	CASSLRDTSSYNSPLHF
TRBJ2-7	NA	many	TRBV30	TGTGCCTGGAGTGTAGTCCACGAGCAGTACTTC	CAWSVVHEQYF
TRBJ1-4	TRBD1	many	TRBV4-2	TGTGCAGGTGGGACAGGGGCGGATGAAAAACTGTTTTTT	CAGGTGADEKLFF
TRBJ2-7	NA	few	TRBV6-1	TGTGCCAGCAGTCTCGCGGTGGGATACTACGAGCAGTACTTC	CASSLAVGYYEQYF
TRBJ1-6	NA	few	TRBV12-5	TGTGCTAGTGGTTTATACCACGGCGTTGTTAATTCACCCCTCCACTTT	CASGLYHGVVNSPLHF
TRBJ1-1	NA	NA	TRBV7-9	TGTGCCAGCACCTTAAGGGGGACGGCTGAAGCTTTCTTT	CASTLRGTAEAFF
TRBJ2-5	TRBD2	many	TRBV18	TGTGCCAGCTCCGGGGGGTCCCGGCAAGAGACCCAGTACTTC	CASSGGSRQETQYF
TRBJ2-7	NA	few	TRBV7-2	TGTGCCAGCAGCCCTGAGGTCAGGGGCCCCTACAATGAGCAGTACTTC	CASSPEVRGPYNEQYF
TRBJ1-4	NA	many	TRBV20-1	TGCAGTGCTATCTGGTCAGGTTCAACTAATGAAAAACTGTTTTTT	CSAIWSGSTNEKLFF
TRBJ1-1	TRBD1	few	TRBV12-3/TRBV12-4	TGTGCCAGCAGCCCCGGACAGGTGGACACTGAAGCTTTCTTT	CASSPGQVDTEAFF
TRBJ2-3	TRBD2	many	TRBV28	TGTGCCAGCAGTCCGAGCGGGATCGCGCGTGGGGCAGATACGCAGTATTTT	CASSPSGIARGADTQYF
TRBJ2-7	NA	many	TRBV20-1	TGCAGTGCCCTACGGAGAGACGCCTTCTCCTTCTACGAGCAGTACTTC	CSALRRDAFSFYEQYF
TRBJ1-4	NA	many	TRBV30	TGTGCCTGGAGTCCTGACAGTATCGGTGAAAAACTGTTTTTT	CAWSPDSIGEKLFF
TRBJ2-3	NA	many	TRBV2	TGTGCCAGCAGTGAAGTGGATACGCAGTATTTT	CASSEVDTQYF
TRBJ2-7	NA	NA	TRBV29-1	TGCAGCGCCAAGACAGGATACGCTTACGAGCAGTACTTC	CSAKTGYAYEQYF
TRBJ2-3	NA	few	TRBV28	TGTGCCAGCAGATCGGGAATGCGCACAGATACGCAGTATTTT	CASRSGMRTDTQYF
TRBJ2-1	TRBD2	many	TRBV28	TGTGCCAGCAGTTTGGGGCTTTCTTCGGGACTAGCGGCCCACTCACAGTTCTTC	CASSLGLSSGLAAHSQFF
TRBJ2-7	TRBD2	many	TRBV12-5	TGTGCTAGTGGTTTGGTCACCTATCTAGCGGGAGAAGGCAACGAGCAGTACTTC	CASGLVTYLAGEGNEQYF
TRBJ2-3	NA	many	TRBV11-3	TGTGCCAGCAGCCCTCAGGGGGAGGAGGCAGATACGCAGTATTTT	CASSPQGEEADTQYF
TRBJ2-3	TRBD2	many	TRBV28	TGTGCCAGCACCCTCATGAGACTAGCGGGTTCAGATACGCAGTATTTT	CASTLMRLAGSDTQYF
TRBJ2-1	TRBD2	NA	TRBV6-2/TRBV6-3	TGTGCCAGCAGTTACACTAGCGGGAGTAGGAATGAGCAGTTCTTC	CASSYTSGSRNEQFF
TRBJ2-1	NA	many	TRBV20-1	TGCAGTGCTAAGCTAGCTTACAATGAGCAGTTCTTC	CSAKLAYNEQFF
TRBJ1-1	NA	many	TRBV6-1	TGTGCCAGCAGTGGCCTCCACGGGGCCATGAACACTGAAGCTTTCTTT	CASSGLHGAMNTEAFF
TRBJ1-3	NA	NA	TRBV7-9	TGTGCCAGCAGGCAATGGCCCGAACCTGGAAACACCATATATTTT	CASRQWPEPGNTIYF
TRBJ2-7	NA	many	TRBV28	TGTGCCAGCAGTCTCCTCGGAAGTGAGCAGTACTTC	CASSLLGSEQYF
TRBJ2-1	TRBD1	many	TRBV2	TGTGCCAGCAGTCTTGACTGGACAGGGGAGGTTGAGCAGTTCTTC	CASSLDWTGEVEQFF
TRBJ2-5	TRBD2	many	TRBV20-1	TGCAGTGCTAGAGTGGCTAGCGGGAGACAGACCCAGTACTTC	CSARVASGRQTQYF
TRBJ2-2	NA	many	TRBV11-2	TGTGCCAGCAGCCCCTCATCTACCTCGGGGGAGCTGTTTTTT	CASSPSSTSGELFF
TRBJ2-1	NA	many	TRBV7-8	TGTGCCAGCAGCTTCGACGGTAGCTCCTACAATGAGCAGTTCTTC	CASSFDGSSYNEQFF
TRBJ1-4	NA	many	TRBV5-1	TGCGCCAGCAGCTTATTGACCGCCAGGAGAAATGAAAAACTGTTTTTT	CASSLLTARRNEKLFF
TRBJ2-3	TRBD2	many	TRBV12-3/TRBV12-4	TGTGCCAGCAGTATGGCTGGGGGGGTCGATAGCACAGATACGCAGTATTTT	CASSMAGGVDSTDTQYF
TRBJ1-4	NA	few	TRBV27	TGTGCCAGCAGTCCCGCAGGGAATGAAAAACTGTTTTTT	CASSPAGNEKLFF
TRBJ2-5	TRBD2	NA	TRBV10-2	TGCGCCAGCAGTGAGTTAGCGGGAGTGCTCGACGAGACCCAGTACTTC	CASSELAGVLDETQYF
TRBJ2-1	NA	many	TRBV12-3/TRBV12-4	TGTGCCGTACATTTGGGCCAGTCCTCCAATGAGCAGTTCTTC	CAVHLGQSSNEQFF
TRBJ2-7	NA	NA	TRBV20-1	TGCAGTGCTAGAGTTTGGGACACTCTCTACGAGCAGTACTTC	CSARVWDTLYEQYF
TRBJ2-5	TRBD2	many	TRBV30	TGTGCCTGGAGTGTAGGCTCTAGCGGGAGATCTGAGACCCAGTACTTC	CAWSVGSSGRSETQYF
TRBJ2-7	NA	many	TRBV27	TGTGCCAGCAGTTTTTCGACCGAGGGCTCCTACGAGCAGTACTTC	CASSFSTEGSYEQYF
TRBJ2-3	NA	many	TRBV6-2/TRBV6-3	TGTGCCAGCAGCTACGCCCGAGATACAGATACGCAGTATTTT	CASSYARDTDTQYF
TRBJ1-2	NA	many	TRBV6-2/TRBV6-3	TGTGCCAGCAGCCGAGGGACATCGGCCGGCTACACCTTC	CASSRGTSAGYTF
TRBJ1-2	TRBD1	many	TRBV27	TGTGCCAGCAGTTCAGCCGGGACAGCCAGGAGGTGGGACTATGGCTACACCTTC	CASSSAGTARRWDYGYTF
TRBJ1-5	NA	NA	TRBV4-3	TGCGCCAGCAGCCAAGGGATAGCGCAGGCGAGCAATCAGCCCCAGCATTTT	CASSQGIAQASNQPQHF
TRBJ2-7	NA	many	TRBV12-3/TRBV12-4	TGTGCCAGCAGTTTAGCCCGACAGGTCGAGCAGTACTTC	CASSLARQVEQYF
TRBJ2-3	NA	NA	TRBV29-1	TGCAGCGTTGAAGAGGGCAGGGAGGTGAGCGGGTTACCAGATACGCAGTATTTT	CSVEEGREVSGLPDTQYF
TRBJ2-5	NA	many	TRBV28	TGTGCCAGCGCTTGGGCGGGCAGCATCCAAGAGACCCAGTACTTC	CASAWAGSIQETQYF
TRBJ1-2	TRBD1	NA	TRBV19	TGTGCCAGTAGTTTCGGACAGGGGGTTTATGGCTACACCTTC	CASSFGQGVYGYTF
TRBJ2-7	NA	NA	TRBV5-1	TGCGCCAGCAGCTTGGCCGAAGTTACGGGGGAGCAGTACTTC	CASSLAEVTGEQYF